Detailed here is one TCR beta chain. The record originates from a study of OX40 agonist ivuxolimab in advanced cancers. Study-level background: Ivuxolimab was administered intravenously to patients at 0.01 to 10 mg/kg every 2 weeks.

This CDR3 is 14 amino acids long. The ends were cut back, 3 bases at V and 0 bases at J, with 9 bases in the middle. The V gene's germline CDR1 is MDHEN and CDR2 SYDVKM. Libraries were prepared by immunoSEQ multiplex PCR; TCRdb keeps only in-frame clonotypes and omits some of them. This table holds tens of thousands of clones, roughly nine tenths found once. The chain couples TRBV28 to TRBJ2-7; D perhaps matches TRBD1 (5 bases). The origin of this receptor is an adult with an advanced solid tumor such as melanoma, head and neck, liver or kidney cancer. The specimen comprised CD4+ or CD8+ T cells sorted from blood, sampled in a trial of the OX40 agonist ivuxolimab. Here the CDR3 DNA reads TGTGCCAGCAGTTTGGGGCCGGACTCCTACGAGCAGTACGTC. Translation gives CASSLGPDSYEQYV.